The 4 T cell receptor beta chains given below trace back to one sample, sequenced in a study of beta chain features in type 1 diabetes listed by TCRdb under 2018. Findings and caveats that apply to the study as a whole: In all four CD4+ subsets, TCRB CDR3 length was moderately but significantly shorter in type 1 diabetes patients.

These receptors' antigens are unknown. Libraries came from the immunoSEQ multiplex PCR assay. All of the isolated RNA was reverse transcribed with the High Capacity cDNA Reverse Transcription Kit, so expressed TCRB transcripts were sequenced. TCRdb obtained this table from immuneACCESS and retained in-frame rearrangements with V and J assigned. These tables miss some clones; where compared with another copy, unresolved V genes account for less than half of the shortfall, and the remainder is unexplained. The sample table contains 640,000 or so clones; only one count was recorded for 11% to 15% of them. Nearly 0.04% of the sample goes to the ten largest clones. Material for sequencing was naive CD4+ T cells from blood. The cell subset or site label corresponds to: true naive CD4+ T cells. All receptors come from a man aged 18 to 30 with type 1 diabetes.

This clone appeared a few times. CDR3 nucleotide sequence: TGTGCCAGCAGCCAAGATGGGCTAATAGGTGGGAAGACCCAGTACTTC. As protein: CASSQDGLIGGKTQYF. The genes are TRBV4-2 and TRBJ2-5, with unresolved D. The CDR3 consists of 16 residues. Germline CDR1 is LGHNA and CDR2 is YNFKEQ. The germline V and J ends were trimmed by 0 bases and 6 bases, with 17 bases remaining between them.

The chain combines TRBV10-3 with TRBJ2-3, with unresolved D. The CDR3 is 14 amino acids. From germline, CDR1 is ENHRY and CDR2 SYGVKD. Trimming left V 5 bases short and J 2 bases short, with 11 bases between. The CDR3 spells CAISMHTDTDTQYF. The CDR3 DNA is TGTGCCATCAGTATGCACACCGACACAGATACGCAGTATTTT.

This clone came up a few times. The CDR3 reads CASSSPDRVGYGYTF. CDR3 DNA sequence: TGTGCCAGCAGCTCGCCCGACAGGGTCGGCTATGGCTACACCTTC. The chain employs TRBV7-9 and TRBJ1-2; 7 bases line up with TRBD1. With 4 bases clipped from V and 4 bases from J, the junction kept 9 bases outside the gene matches. The CDR3 has 15 residues. Looked up from germline, CDR1 is SEHNR and CDR2 is FQNEAQ (reference sequence).

This chain's CDR3 is CASRSVNYYEQYF. The CDR3 DNA reads as TGTGCCAGCAGGTCGGTCAATTACTACGAGCAGTACTTC. The J gene is TRBJ2-7, the V gene TRBV27; D is unresolved. Trimming cost V 6 bases and J 3 bases, with 12 bases left between them. CDR3 length equals 13 residues. Germline V lookup: CDR1 MNHEY, CDR2 SMNVEV (reference sequence).